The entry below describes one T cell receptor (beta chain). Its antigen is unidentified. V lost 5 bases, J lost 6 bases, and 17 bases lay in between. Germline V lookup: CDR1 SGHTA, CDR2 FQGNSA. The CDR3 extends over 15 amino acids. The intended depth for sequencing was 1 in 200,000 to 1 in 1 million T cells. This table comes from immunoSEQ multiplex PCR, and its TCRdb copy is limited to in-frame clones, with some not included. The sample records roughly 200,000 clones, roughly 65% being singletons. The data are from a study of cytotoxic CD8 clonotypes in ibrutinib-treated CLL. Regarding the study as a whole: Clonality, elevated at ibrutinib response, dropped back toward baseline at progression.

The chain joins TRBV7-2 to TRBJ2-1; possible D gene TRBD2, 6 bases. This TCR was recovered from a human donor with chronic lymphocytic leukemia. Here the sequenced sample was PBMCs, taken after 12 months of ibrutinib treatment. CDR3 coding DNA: TGTGCCAGCAGCCCGCGGGGCCACTACCCCAATGAGCAGTTCTTC. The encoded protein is CASSPRGHYPNEQFF.